The sequence of this T cell receptor beta chain was determined in a study of blood T cell repertoires in COVID-19. Study summary: Both acute and convalescent COVID-19 samples were obtained from the United States, Italy and Spain. In each case, the material was cDNA or gDNA derived from T cells, B-cell-depleted T cells, or PBMCs.

The table came from immunoSEQ multiplex PCR; TCRdb's copy has only in-frame clones and leaves some out. The sample has 200,000 or so clones, roughly 80% seen once. This clone was counted between two and nine times. Germline loops: CDR1 MNHEY, CDR2 SMNVEV (reference sequence). V was pared by 2 bases and J by 10 bases, with 13 bases of the junction left unmatched. The CDR3 runs to 17 residues. The Seattle patients joined while their infection was active and were tracked longitudinally afterward. The clonotype originates from a man aged 55 to 70 with COVID-19, enrolled during active disease. The gene calls are TRBV27 and TRBJ1-6, with TRBD1 identical over 8 bases. The sequenced material came from peripheral blood. This chain's CDR3 is CASSLGRQGSIGSPLHF. DNA of the CDR3: TGTGCCAGCAGTTTAGGGAGACAGGGGAGCATTGGATCACCCCTCCACTTT.